The entry below gives a single T cell receptor beta chain sequence along with its context. Its antigen is still unknown. With a much larger clone just one base away, this may be a read error. Inclusive of the bounding cysteine and phenylalanine, the CDR3 is 14 residues long. CDR3 DNA is the only sequence kept; it has 42 bases, read in frame from the first base. Germline trimming: 5 bases from V, 9 bases from J; junction bases outside gene matches: 13. CDR1 and CDR2 are drawn from the germline V gene: MDHEN, SYDVKM. This sample was taken from a study of blood T cells in healthy people across ages (dated by TCRdb to between 2014 and 2016). In the study overall: Template switching captured roughly one uniquely barcoded TCR beta cDNA molecule per two T cells in model experiments. Age-related changes in TCR beta repertoire diversity were measured in the study by deep sequencing normalized with unique cDNA molecular identifiers. Four age groups were formed from the donors: young (average about 16 years), middle-aged (just under 40), aged (under 70) and long-lived (82). To avoid experimental bias, donors of different ages were spread randomly across the sequencing lanes. For two donors (one aged 18 to 29 and one aged 80 or older), the study analyzed two additional independent replicas of 1 million unique cDNA reads from the same blood draw. Points the paper makes about the study in general: Estimates of total diversity based on one million sequenced T cells were regarded as lower bounds and as underestimates. Bulk unsorted PBMC profiling prevented conclusive comparison of naive and antigen-experienced compartments. Observed TCR beta diversity per million T cells fell roughly linearly with age, and a significant reduction was already apparent by age roughly 40. Because the CMV infection status of the donors was unknown, age-related changes in expanded clonotypes may potentially have been confounded. The long-lived group showed more naive CD4+ T cells, fewer expanded clones and increased TCR diversity than the aged group, suggesting age selection. Observed TCR beta diversity correlated strongly with the percentage of naive T cells measured by flow cytometry.

Library preparation used 5' RACE. The listed sequencing device is Illumina HiSeq 2500. The second PCR ran for about 6 to 12 cycles and used a J-beta primer mix along with a sample-barcoded 5' primer. A template-switch 5' adaptor carrying 12 random nucleotides introduced a unique molecular identifier onto each TCR beta cDNA molecule. At least 2.5 million CDR3-containing paired-end reads were obtained from each sample. The Mint cDNA synthesis kit, primed by a TRBC-specific oligonucleotide, was used to synthesize first-strand cDNA from all RNA. Following uracil-DNA glycosylase treatment, a first 18-cycle PCR with universal primers M1SS and BC2_uni_R was performed on all cDNA. The source study handled its data this way. For normalization, 1 million high-quality reads, each with a distinct molecular identifier, were randomly selected from each sample. Instead of being binned into consensus sequences, reads with shared molecular identifiers were discarded. MiTCR, run with a Q25 quality threshold and the strictest error-elimination algorithm, handled CDR3 identification, clonotype clustering and error correction. A nonparametric unseen species model with Euler transformation was used to estimate a lower bound on total TCR beta diversity. TCRdb itself trimmed the public reads at Q25 with fastp, ran MiXCR and retained productive beta chains. Rows with one shared CDR3 protein collapse into an entry with the most common genes and DNA. TCRdb, not the authors, supplied the V and J calls. A total of fewer than 800,000 distinct CDR3 sequences appear in this sample, about 34% of them only once. 15% of the sample is held by the ten biggest clonotypes.

Systemically healthy Caucasian individuals from Russia, around 38 in total and aged about 6 to 90 years, were included as donors. Around 9.8 milliliters of peripheral blood were collected from each donor into EDTA-treated Vacutainer tubes. PBMCs were isolated by Ficoll-Paque density-gradient centrifugation, with at least 6 million obtained per sample. Total RNA was extracted from PBMCs with Trizol reagent, with at least 6 micrograms obtained per sample. The percentages of naive CD45RAhigh/CD27high T cells were determined by flow cytometry on a PBMC aliquot from every donor. The rearranged segments are TRBV28 and TRBJ2-7, and 7 junction bases match TRBD1. This TCR was sampled from a woman of 80 years or more in good health. Donor details come from another sample of the same person, matched by shared clones. The sample comprised blood. The encoded CDR3 is CASSHTTGAHGQYF. The nucleotide sequence is TGTGCCAGCAGTCACACAACAGGGGCCCACGGGCAGTACTTC.